This T cell receptor (beta chain) was sequenced in a study of T cells after yellow fever vaccination. Across the whole study: Those fractions that held only low numbers of cells were prepared using the SMART-Seq v4 Ultra Low Input RNA kit.

TCRdb itself ran the 5' RACE reads through MiXCR, one entry per CDR3 protein. The profile covers more than 350,000 distinct CDR3 sequences, with more than 9% appearing a single time and around 18% taken by the ten largest. General observations from the study: Abundant contaminating clonotypes from the bulk population could appear in FACS-sorted repertoires. After the booster, about 95% of CD4 and about 90% of CD8 primary-response clones were re-detected.

This clonotype has a count of ten or more. Its antigen is currently unknown. This sequence was found in a man younger than 35 who received the YFV17D yellow fever vaccine. Specimen: PBMCs, collected on the day of the first yellow fever vaccination.

CDR3 loop: CASSFFGEAFF. The CDR3 DNA reads as TGTGCCAGCAGCTTCTTTGGTGAAGCTTTCTTT. The chain has TRBV7-2 and TRBJ1-1; unclear D gene. CDR3 size: 11 residues. The germline CDR1 and CDR2 sequences are SGHTA and FQGNSA. V was cut by 3 bases and J by 7 bases, with 6 bases left in between.